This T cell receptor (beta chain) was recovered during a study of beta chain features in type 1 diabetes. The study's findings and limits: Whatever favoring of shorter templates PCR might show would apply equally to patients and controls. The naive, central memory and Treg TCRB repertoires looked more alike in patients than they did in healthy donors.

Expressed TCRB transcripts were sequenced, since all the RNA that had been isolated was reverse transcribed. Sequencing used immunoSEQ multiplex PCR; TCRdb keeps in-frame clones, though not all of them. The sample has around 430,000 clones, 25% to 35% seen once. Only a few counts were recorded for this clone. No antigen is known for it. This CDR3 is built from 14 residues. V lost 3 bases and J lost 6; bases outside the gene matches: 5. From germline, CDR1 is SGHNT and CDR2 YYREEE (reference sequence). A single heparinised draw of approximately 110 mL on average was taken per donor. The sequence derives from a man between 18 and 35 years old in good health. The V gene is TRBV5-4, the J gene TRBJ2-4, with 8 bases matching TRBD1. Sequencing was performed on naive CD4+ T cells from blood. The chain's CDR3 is CASSSRTGINIQYF. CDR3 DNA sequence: TGTGCCAGCAGCTCCAGGACAGGGATAAACATTCAGTACTTC.